The 27 T cell receptor beta chains reported below all come from one sample, sequenced in a study of T cells in tuberculosis. The repertoire was sequenced with immunoSEQ multiplex PCR; TCRdb's copy has only in-frame clones and lacks some. This sample has over 25,000 clones, with about 91% found just once. Time point given: new active TB diagnosis, blood taken before or within 7 days of starting treatment. Specimen: PBMCs, collected at tuberculosis diagnosis. These receptors were taken from an adult with tuberculosis. Some clones in this sample may be carry-over from other donors' samples.

J is TRBJ1-2 and V is TRBV5-6; unclear D gene. V was clipped by 0 bases and J by 5 bases, with 11 bases between them. The CDR3 consists of 14 residues. CDR1 and CDR2 from the germline V gene are SGHDT and YYEEEE. In DNA, the CDR3 is TGTGCCAGCAGCTTGGCTGTCGAAGAGTATGGCTACACCTTC. Its protein product is CASSLAVEEYGYTF.

The DNA of the CDR3 is TGTGCCAGCAGCTCACCGCTTGGAGGCGGGGGAGAGGAGACCCAGTACTTC. It translates to CASSSPLGGGGEETQYF. The chain uses TRBV7-2 and TRBJ2-5; TRBD2 agrees at 7 bases. J was trimmed by 5 bases and V by 4 bases; bases with no gene match: 16. The CDR3 has 17 residues. Germline V lookup: CDR1 SGHTA, CDR2 FQGNSA.

The chain couples TRBV29-1 to TRBJ2-1; 7 bases are shared with TRBD2. Germline V lookup: CDR1 SQVTM, CDR2 ANQGSEA. The CDR3 length is 12 residues. V dropped 8 bases and J dropped 8; count of bases not matched to a gene: 9. CDR3 nucleotides: TGCAGCCTAGGGGACCGGGGGGATGAGCAGTTCTTC. Its protein product is CSLGDRGDEQFF.

The chain couples TRBV5-4 to TRBJ1-2; TRBD1 matches 8 bases. This CDR3 contains 18 residues. Germline assignment: CDR1 SGHNT and CDR2 YYREEE (reference sequence). With 0 bases clipped from V and 4 bases from J, the junction kept 14 bases outside the gene matches. CDR3 DNA sequence: TGTGCCAGCAGCTTGGCCAACGGGGCAGGGGGCATGGGCTATGGCTACACCTTC. It yields the protein CASSLANGAGGMGYGYTF.

In DNA, the CDR3 is TGCAGCGTTGAAGATCACAGTATCCAAGCTTTCTTT. Translation: CSVEDHSIQAFF. The chain uses TRBV29-1 and TRBJ1-1, with no clear D. Trimming took 0 bases from V and 9 from J, leaving 11 bases between them. The V gene's germline CDR1 is SQVTM and CDR2 ANQGSEA. The CDR3 is 12 residues long.

This chain connects TRBV27 to TRBJ2-1; the D gene is possibly TRBD1 (6 bases). V was clipped by 7 bases and J by 4 bases, with 8 bases between them. This CDR3 region has 12 residues. Germline CDR1 MNHEY, CDR2 SMNVEV (reference sequence). The CDR3 loop reads CASIGGYNEQFF. The CDR3 nucleotides read TGTGCCAGCATAGGGGGATACAATGAGCAGTTCTTC.

The V gene is TRBV18, the J gene TRBJ1-2; a possible D gene is TRBD1 (6 bases). From germline, CDR1 is KGHSH and CDR2 LQKENI. V lost 3 bases and J lost 4, with 9 bases in between. The CDR3 is 13 residues long. The CDR3 loop reads CASSPKQGYGYTF. The DNA for the CDR3 is TGTGCCAGCTCACCGAAACAGGGCTATGGCTACACCTTC.

This chain uses TRBV29-1 with TRBJ1-2, with TRBD1 as a possible D gene (6 bases). This CDR3 is 12 amino acids long. V lost 7 bases and J lost 6, with 15 bases in between. Germline loops: CDR1 SQVTM, CDR2 ANQGSEA. Here the CDR3 reads CSALGGADGYTF. The CDR3, as DNA: TGCAGCGCCCTAGGGGGGGCGGATGGCTACACCTTC. Drawing the rest from reference TRBV29-1 and TRBJ1-2, the complete variable domain is SAVISQKPSRDICQRGTSLTIQCQVDSQVTMMFWYRQQPGQSLTLIATANQGSEATYESGFVIDKFPISRPNLTFSTLTVSNMSPEDSSIYLCSALGGADGYTFGSGTRLTVV.

The chain recombines TRBV5-4 with TRBJ1-1; TRBD1 aligns across 8 bases. Losses at the gene ends were 2 bases for V and 1 base for J; bases not matched to a gene: 4. The V gene's germline CDR1 is SGHNT and CDR2 YYREEE (reference sequence). CDR3 length equals 15 residues. As DNA, the CDR3 is TGTGCCAGCAGCTTTCCGACAGGGGCGAACACTGAAGCTTTCTTT. Its protein is CASSFPTGANTEAFF.

The rearrangement uses TRBV6-1 and TRBJ1-5; 8 positions agree with TRBD1. This CDR3 has 15 residues. The germline gives CDR1 MNHNS, CDR2 SASEGT. The trim removed 10 bases at V and 0 bases at J, leaving 8 bases unmatched. The CDR3 sequence is CAIQTGVDSNQPQHF. The DNA for the CDR3 is TGTGCCATCCAGACAGGGGTTGATAGCAATCAGCCCCAGCATTTT.

V is TRBV27 and J is TRBJ2-7; a weak D match, TRBD1 (5 bases). CDR1 and CDR2 (germline): MNHEY, SMNVEV (reference sequence). Trimming shortened V by 6 bases and J by 4 bases, and 16 bases separated the two germline ends. This CDR3 spans 14 amino acids. CDR3 region: CASSRTVGRYEQYF. Written as DNA, the CDR3 is TGTGCCAGCAGCCGAACCGTGGGGCGGTACGAGCAGTACTTC.

The V and J genes are TRBV7-8 and TRBJ1-2; D is ambiguous. The CDR3 runs to 14 residues. Trimming pared 2 bases from V and 3 bases from J, leaving 10 bases between. CDR1 is SGHVS, CDR2 FQNEAQ, per germline. The CDR3 region has the DNA TGTGCCAGCAGCTTAACCGGGATTGACTATGGCTACACCTTC. Amino acids: CASSLTGIDYGYTF.

This clone occurred a few times. The V call is TRBV7-8, the J call TRBJ2-5; D possibly corresponds to TRBD1 (5 bases). The V gene's germline CDR1 is SGHVS and CDR2 FQNEAQ. CDR3 length: 13 amino acids. The V end lost 5 bases, the J end lost 1 base, and 8 bases lay between the germline ends. In nucleotides, the CDR3 is TGTGCCAGCAGCGCCACAGGCCAAGAGACCCAGTACTTC. Protein sequence: CASSATGQETQYF.

A single count supports this clone. This chain links TRBV6-1 with TRBJ1-5; unclear D gene. V lost 0 bases to trimming and J lost 3 bases, with 21 bases between them. Germline CDR1 reads MNHNS; CDR2 reads SASEGT. The CDR3 is made up of 19 amino acids. The CDR3 bases are TGTGCCAGCAGTGAAGCACGAGTAAGTTTTCGGAGGGACAATCAGCCCCAGCATTTT. This sequence encodes CASSEARVSFRRDNQPQHF.

The count of this clone is one. The chain has TRBV27 and TRBJ2-7; TRBD1 might be the D (5 bases). The CDR3 loop spans 13 amino acids. The ends were cut back, 6 bases at V and 2 bases at J, with 11 bases in the middle. Germline V CDR1 and CDR2: MNHEY, SMNVEV (reference sequence). In nucleotides, the CDR3 is TGTGCCAGCAGCGTACGACAGACCTACGAGCAGTACTTC. It encodes CASSVRQTYEQYF.

V gene TRBV30 combines with J gene TRBJ1-5; TRBD1 matches at 7 bases. V trimming: 2 bases; J trimming: 0 bases; junction bases outside the gene matches: 4. Per the germline V gene, CDR1 is GTSNPN and CDR2 is SVGIG (reference sequence). The CDR3 is 15 residues long. The CDR3 nucleotides are TGTGCCTGGAGTTACAGGGGCGATAGCAATCAGCCCCAGCATTTT. Its translation: CAWSYRGDSNQPQHF. Supplemented by reference TRBV30 and TRBJ1-5, the full variable domain reads SQTIHQWPATLVQPVGSPLSLECTVEGTSNPNLYWYRQAAGRGLQLLFYSVGIGQISSEVPQNLSASRPQDRQFILSSKKLLLSDSGFYLCAWSYRGDSNQPQHFGDGTRLSIL.

CDR3 sequence (DNA): TGTGCCAGCAGTGATAGGCGTCGGGGGTACCCAAATTCACCCCTCCACTTT. It encodes CASSDRRRGYPNSPLHF. The chain couples TRBV25-1 to TRBJ1-6; D is perhaps TRBD1 (5 bases). Trimming left V 3 bases short and J 7 bases short, with 19 bases between. The germline gives CDR1 MGHDK, CDR2 SYGVNS. The CDR3 covers 17 residues.

The V gene is TRBV7-7, the J gene TRBJ2-2; D uncertain. Germline lookup yields CDR1 SSHAT and CDR2 FNYEAQ (reference sequence). Trimming took 5 bases from V and 3 from J, leaving 7 bases between them. The CDR3 extends over 13 amino acids. CDR3 sequence reads: CASSLRDTGELFF. CDR3 bases: TGTGCCAGCAGCCTTCGAGACACCGGGGAGCTGTTTTTT.

In this sample, this clone turned up once. This chain uses TRBV29-1 with TRBJ2-7; D possibly corresponds to TRBD1 (5 bases). Trimming stripped 6 bases from V and 3 bases from J, with 12 bases between. The CDR3 runs 12 residues. CDR1 and CDR2 (germline): SQVTM, ANQGSEA. CDR3 in DNA: TGCAGCGTAATACAGGAAGACTACGAGCAGTACTTC. Its translation: CSVIQEDYEQYF.

This sequence joins TRBV2 and TRBJ2-1; no definite D call. This CDR3 has 14 amino acids. Trimming shortened V by 7 bases and J by 3 bases, and 13 bases separated the two germline ends. CDR1 and CDR2 from the germline V gene are SNHLY and FYNNEI. CDR3 sequence (DNA): TGTGCCAGCACCCGTATGGTCAGCTACAATGAGCAGTTCTTC. Amino acids: CASTRMVSYNEQFF.

This chain joins TRBV19 and TRBJ2-1; D call uncertain. The V end was cut by 6 bases, the J end by 8 bases, with 20 bases between. Germline lookup yields CDR1 LNHDA and CDR2 SQIVND (reference sequence). The CDR3 loop spans 15 amino acids. Here the CDR3 reads CASSPMFTTLDEQFF. CDR3 DNA sequence: TGTGCCAGTAGCCCCATGTTTACTACTCTGGATGAGCAGTTCTTC.

This clone appeared a single time. The chain couples TRBV10-3 to TRBJ1-3; D uncertain. The CDR3 loop spans 12 amino acids. V was clipped by 4 bases and J by 4 bases, with 5 bases between them. Germline V gives CDR1 ENHRY, CDR2 SYGVKD. This CDR3 is CAISALGNTIYF. CDR3 bases: TGTGCCATCAGTGCCCTCGGAAACACCATATATTTT.

The V gene is TRBV6-6, the J gene TRBJ1-1; 7 bases align to TRBD1. The V gene end was trimmed by 5 bases and the J gene end by 1 base; junction bases not matched to a gene: 10. This CDR3 comprises 16 residues. Germline values: CDR1 MNHNY, CDR2 SVGAGI (reference sequence). Here the CDR3 reads CASSKRLTGKNTEAFF. For the CDR3, the DNA is TGTGCCAGCAGTAAAAGGTTGACAGGGAAGAACACTGAAGCTTTCTTT.

This chain uses TRBV6-4 with TRBJ2-7; a weak D match, TRBD2 (5 bases). Germline CDR1 and CDR2: MRHNA and SNTAGT. The ends were cut back, 5 bases at V and 4 bases at J, with 18 bases in the middle. This CDR3 is 15 amino acids long. This chain's CDR3 is CASSYPGRRPYEQYF. For the CDR3, the DNA is TGTGCCAGCAGTTACCCGGGTAGGAGGCCGTACGAGCAGTACTTC.

This clone was detected once. The chain employs TRBV12-5 and TRBJ2-3; 8 bases agree with TRBD2. V shed 5 bases, J shed 2 bases, and the junction held 3 bases outside the gene matches. Looked up from germline, CDR1 is LGHNT and CDR2 is FRNRAP. This CDR3 contains 14 residues. This CDR3 is CASGTGLDTDTQYF. CDR3 in DNA: TGTGCTAGTGGTACGGGACTAGACACAGATACGCAGTATTTT.

This clone is medium-sized (0.01 to 0.1%) in the sample. This chain links TRBV27 with TRBJ2-1, with D tentatively TRBD2 (5 bases). The V end was cut by 4 bases, the J end by 9 bases, with 7 bases between. This CDR3 is 11 amino acids long. Germline values: CDR1 MNHEY, CDR2 SMNVEV (reference sequence). DNA of the CDR3: TGTGCCAGCAGTTACGGGGTTGAGCAGTTCTTC. This sequence encodes CASSYGVEQFF.

The V gene is TRBV7-9, the J gene TRBJ2-7; maybe TRBD2 (5 bases). This CDR3 contains 13 residues. V was shortened by 5 bases and J by 6 bases, with 14 bases between the two germline ends. Germline CDR1 is SEHNR and CDR2 is FQNEAQ (reference sequence). CDR3 in DNA: TGTGCCAGCAGCCCGGACTGGGCGCGCGAGCAGTACTTC. Translating gives CASSPDWAREQYF. Variable domain in full (rest from reference TRBV7-9 and TRBJ2-7): DTGVSQNPRHKITKRGQNVTFRCDPISEHNRLYWYRQTLGQGPEFLTYFQNEAQLEKSRLLSDRFSAERPKGSFSTLEIQRTEQGDSAMYLCASSPDWAREQYFGPGTRLTVT.